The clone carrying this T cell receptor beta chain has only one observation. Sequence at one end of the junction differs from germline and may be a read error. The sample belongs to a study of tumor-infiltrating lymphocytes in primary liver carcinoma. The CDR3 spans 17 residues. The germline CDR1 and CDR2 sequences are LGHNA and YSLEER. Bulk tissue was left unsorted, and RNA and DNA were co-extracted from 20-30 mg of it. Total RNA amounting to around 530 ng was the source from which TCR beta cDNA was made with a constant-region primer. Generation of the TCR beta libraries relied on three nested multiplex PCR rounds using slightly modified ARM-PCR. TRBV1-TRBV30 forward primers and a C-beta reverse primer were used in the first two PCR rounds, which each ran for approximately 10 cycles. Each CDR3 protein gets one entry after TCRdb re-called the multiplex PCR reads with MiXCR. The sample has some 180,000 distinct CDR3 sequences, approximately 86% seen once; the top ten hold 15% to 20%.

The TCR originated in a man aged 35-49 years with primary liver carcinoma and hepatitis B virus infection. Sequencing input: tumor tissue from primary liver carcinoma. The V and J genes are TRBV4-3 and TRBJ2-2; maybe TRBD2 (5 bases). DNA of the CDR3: TGCGCCGGCAGCCACCAACCATATGGGGATGAGCCCGGGGAGTTGTTTTTT. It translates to CAGSHQPYGDEPGELFF.